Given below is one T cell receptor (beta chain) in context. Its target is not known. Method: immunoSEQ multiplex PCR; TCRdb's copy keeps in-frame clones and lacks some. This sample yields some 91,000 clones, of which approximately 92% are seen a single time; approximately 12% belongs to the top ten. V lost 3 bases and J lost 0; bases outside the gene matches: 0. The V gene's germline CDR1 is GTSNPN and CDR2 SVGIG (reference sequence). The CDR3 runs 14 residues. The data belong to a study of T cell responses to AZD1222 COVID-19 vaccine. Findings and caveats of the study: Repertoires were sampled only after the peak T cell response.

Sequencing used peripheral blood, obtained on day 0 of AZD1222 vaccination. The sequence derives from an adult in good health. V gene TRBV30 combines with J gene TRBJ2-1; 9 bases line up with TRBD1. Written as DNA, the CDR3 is TGTGCCTGGAGGACAGGGGGCTCCTACAATGAGCAGTTCTTC. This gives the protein CAWRTGGSYNEQFF.